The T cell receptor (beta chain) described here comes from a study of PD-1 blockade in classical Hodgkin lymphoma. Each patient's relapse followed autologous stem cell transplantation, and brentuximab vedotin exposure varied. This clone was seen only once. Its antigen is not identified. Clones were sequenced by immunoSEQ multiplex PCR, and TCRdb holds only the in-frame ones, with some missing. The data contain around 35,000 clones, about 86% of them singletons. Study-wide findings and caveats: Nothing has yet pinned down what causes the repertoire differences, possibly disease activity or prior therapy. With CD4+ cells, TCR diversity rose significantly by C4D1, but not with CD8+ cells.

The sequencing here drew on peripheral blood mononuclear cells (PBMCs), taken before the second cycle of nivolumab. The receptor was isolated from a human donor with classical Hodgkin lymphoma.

CDR3 sequence (DNA): TGTGCCAGCAGCACCGAAGACAATGAGCAGTTCTTC. It yields the protein CASSTEDNEQFF. This chain joins TRBV13 and TRBJ2-1; D remains ambiguous. With 5 bases removed from V and 5 bases from J, the gap between germline ends came to 7 bases. CDR1 PRHDT and CDR2 FYEKMQ come from the germline V gene (reference sequence). The CDR3 is 12 amino acids. The entire variable domain, with the rest obtained from reference TRBV13 and TRBJ2-1, is as follows: AAGVIQSPRHLIKEKRETATLKCYPIPRHDTVYWYQQGPGQDPQFLISFYEKMQSDKGSIPDRFSAQQFSDYHSELNMSSLELGDSALYFCASSTEDNEQFFGPGTRLTVL.